The 5 T cell receptor beta chains given below trace back to one sample, sequenced in a study of blood T cell repertoires in COVID-19. Sequenced by immunoSEQ multiplex PCR; TCRdb stores in-frame clones only, minus some. The table includes 150,000 to 200,000 clones, roughly 90% detected once. What was sequenced was peripheral blood. These receptors originate from a man aged 18 to 30 with acute or convalescent COVID-19.

This clone was seen just once. V is TRBV6-5 and J is TRBJ2-7, with D tentatively TRBD2 (6 bases). Trimming took off 0 bases at V and 6 bases at J, with 12 bases between the two ends. Germline lookup yields CDR1 MNHEY and CDR2 SVGAGI. This CDR3 contains 14 residues. As DNA, the CDR3 is TGTGCCAGCAGTTACTCCCGACTAGTCTCCGAGCAGTACTTC. The encoded protein is CASSYSRLVSEQYF.

J is TRBJ2-7 and V is TRBV7-9; possibly TRBD1 for D (5 bases). Trimming shortened V by 1 base and J by 5 bases, and 6 bases separated the two germline ends. The length of the CDR3 is 12 residues. Germline-derived CDR1 and CDR2 are SEHNR and FQNEAQ (reference sequence). CDR3 protein: CASSLVGDEQYF. The CDR3 DNA follows: TGTGCCAGCAGCTTAGTAGGGGACGAGCAGTACTTC. Full variable domain (remainder filled in from reference TRBV7-9 and TRBJ2-7): DTGVSQNPRHKITKRGQNVTFRCDPISEHNRLYWYRQTLGQGPEFLTYFQNEAQLEKSRLLSDRFSAERPKGSFSTLEIQRTEQGDSAMYLCASSLVGDEQYFGPGTRLTVT.

The V call is TRBV19, the J call TRBJ2-3; D perhaps matches TRBD2 (5 bases). The V gene's germline CDR1 is LNHDA and CDR2 SQIVND (reference sequence). The CDR3 extends over 14 amino acids. V shed 8 bases and J shed 2 bases, with 14 bases lying between them. CDR3 in DNA: TGTGCCAGTTCCCTAGGGAGTTCCACAGATACGCAGTATTTT. It is translated as CASSLGSSTDTQYF.

This chain joins TRBV19 and TRBJ1-4; no definite D call. Germline V gene lookup returns CDR1 LNHDA and CDR2 SQIVND (reference sequence). The CDR3 runs 14 residues. The germline V and J ends were trimmed by 9 bases and 0 bases, with 11 bases remaining between them. Here the CDR3 DNA reads TGTGCCAGCGACTCCGGGACAACTAATGAAAAACTGTTTTTT. Amino acid sequence: CASDSGTTNEKLFF.

This chain joins TRBV30 and TRBJ1-6; D perhaps matches TRBD1 (6 bases). Trimming left V 4 bases short and J 10 bases short, with 14 bases between. The CDR3 extends over 13 amino acids. Germline V gene sequence: CDR1 GTSNPN, CDR2 SVGIG (reference sequence). The CDR3 loop reads CAWMDRSLSPLHF. In DNA, the CDR3 is TGTGCCTGGATGGACAGAAGTCTATCACCCCTCCACTTT. The full variable domain, its missing parts supplied by reference TRBV30 and TRBJ1-6, is SQTIHQWPATLVQPVGSPLSLECTVEGTSNPNLYWYRQAAGRGLQLLFYSVGIGQISSEVPQNLSASRPQDRQFILSSKKLLLSDSGFYLCAWMDRSLSPLHFGNGTRLTVT.